The T cell receptor (beta chain) under discussion was sequenced for a study of shared clonotypes between healthy human individuals. Measured with immunoSEQ multiplex PCR; TCRdb has only the in-frame clones, and not every one. The repertoire has 400,000 to 600,000 clones, around 79% of them found once; the top ten carry about an eighth. Trimming cost V 9 bases and J 2 bases, with 16 bases left between them. CDR3 length: 15 amino acids. Germline assignment: CDR1 LNHNV and CDR2 YYDKDF (reference sequence). Specimen: PBMCs. The chain combines TRBV15 with TRBJ2-2; D might be TRBD2 (5 bases). The sequence came from a woman between 40 and 55 years old in good health. Some clones in this sample may be carry-over from other donors' samples. CDR3 protein: CATGLRRSNTGELFF. In nucleotides, the CDR3 is TGTGCCACTGGACTCAGGAGATCCAACACCGGGGAGCTGTTTTTT.